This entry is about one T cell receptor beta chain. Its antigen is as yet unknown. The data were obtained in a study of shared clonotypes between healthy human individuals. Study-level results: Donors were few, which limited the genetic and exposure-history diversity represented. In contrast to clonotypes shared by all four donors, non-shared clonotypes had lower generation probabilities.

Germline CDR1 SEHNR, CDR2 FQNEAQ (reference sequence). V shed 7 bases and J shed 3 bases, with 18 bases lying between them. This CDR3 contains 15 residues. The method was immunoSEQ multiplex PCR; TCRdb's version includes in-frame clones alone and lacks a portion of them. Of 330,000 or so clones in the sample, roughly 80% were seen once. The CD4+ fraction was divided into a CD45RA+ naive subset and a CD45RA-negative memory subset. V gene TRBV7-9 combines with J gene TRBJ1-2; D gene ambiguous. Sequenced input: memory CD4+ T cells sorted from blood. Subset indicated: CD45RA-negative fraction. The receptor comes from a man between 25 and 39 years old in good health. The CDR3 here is CASNRPDTGDYGYTF. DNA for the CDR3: TGTGCCAGCAACCGACCCGATACCGGGGACTATGGCTACACCTTC.